This T cell receptor (beta chain) is from a study of T cell responses to AZD1222 COVID-19 vaccine. V lost 0 bases and J lost 1; bases outside the gene matches: 4. The CDR3 has 16 amino acids. CDR1 is MNHEY and CDR2 is SVGAGI in the germline V gene. The protocol was immunoSEQ multiplex PCR, while the TCRdb copy is restricted to in-frame clones and leaves out a portion. The sample contains about 82,000 clones, 70% to 90% of which appear only once. The clonotype was recovered from an adult who received the AZD1222 COVID-19 vaccine. The chain has TRBV6-5 and TRBJ1-1, with TRBD1 matching over 8 bases. The sequencing used peripheral blood, collected 28 days after the second AZD1222 dose. As DNA, the CDR3 is TGTGCCAGCAGTTACTCAGCGACAGGGGCGAACACTGAAGCTTTCTTT. This sequence encodes CASSYSATGANTEAFF.